One TCR beta chain is described in this entry. Clones were read by immunoSEQ multiplex PCR, and TCRdb kept only the in-frame ones, dropping some. This table holds about 56,000 clones, about nine tenths found once. The sample comes from a study of T cell changes during pregnancy in multiple sclerosis. CDR1 and CDR2 (germline): SQVTM, ANQGSEA. The V and J ends lost 4 bases and 9 bases, in that order; junction bases with no gene match: 0. This CDR3 spans 12 amino acids. The sample was CD4+ T cells from peripheral blood mononuclear cells, taken in the third trimester of pregnancy. This clonotype originated in a female donor with multiple sclerosis, enrolled in a pregnancy study. The rearrangement joins TRBV29-1 to TRBJ1-4; 12 bases agree with TRBD1. CDR3 nucleotide sequence: TGCAGCGTTGGGGACAGGGGGCAAAAACTGTTTTTT. It yields the protein CSVGDRGQKLFF.